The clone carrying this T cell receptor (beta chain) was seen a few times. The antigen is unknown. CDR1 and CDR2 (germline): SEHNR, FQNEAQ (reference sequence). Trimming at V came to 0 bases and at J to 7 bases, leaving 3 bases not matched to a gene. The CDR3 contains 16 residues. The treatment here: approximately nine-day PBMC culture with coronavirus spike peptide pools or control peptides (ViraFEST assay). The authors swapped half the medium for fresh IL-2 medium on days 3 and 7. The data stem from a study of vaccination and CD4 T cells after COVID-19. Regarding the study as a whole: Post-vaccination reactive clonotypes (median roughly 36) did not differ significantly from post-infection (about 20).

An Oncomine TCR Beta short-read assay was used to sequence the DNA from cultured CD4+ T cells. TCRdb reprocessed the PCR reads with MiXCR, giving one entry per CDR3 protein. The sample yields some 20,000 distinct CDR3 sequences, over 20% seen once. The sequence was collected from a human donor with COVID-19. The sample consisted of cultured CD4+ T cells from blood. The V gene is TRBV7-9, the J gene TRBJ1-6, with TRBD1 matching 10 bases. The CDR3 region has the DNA TGTGCCAGCAGCTTAGCCGGGGGACAGGGGAATTCACCCCTCCACTTT. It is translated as CASSLAGGQGNSPLHF. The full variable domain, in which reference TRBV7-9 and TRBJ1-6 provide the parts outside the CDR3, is DTGVSQNPRHKITKRGQNVTFRCDPISEHNRLYWYRQTLGQGPEFLTYFQNEAQLEKSRLLSDRFSAERPKGSFSTLEIQRTEQGDSAMYLCASSLAGGQGNSPLHFGNGTRLTVT.